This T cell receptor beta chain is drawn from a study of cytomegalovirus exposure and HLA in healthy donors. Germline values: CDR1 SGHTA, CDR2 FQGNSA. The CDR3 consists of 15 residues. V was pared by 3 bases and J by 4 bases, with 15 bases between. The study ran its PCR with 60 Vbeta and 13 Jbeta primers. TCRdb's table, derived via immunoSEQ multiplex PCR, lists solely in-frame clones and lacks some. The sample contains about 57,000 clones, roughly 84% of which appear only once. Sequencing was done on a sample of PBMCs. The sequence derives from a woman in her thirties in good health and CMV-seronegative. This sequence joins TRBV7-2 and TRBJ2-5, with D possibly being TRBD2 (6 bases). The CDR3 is CASSFLLAGGETQYF. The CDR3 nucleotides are TGTGCCAGCAGCTTCTTACTAGCCGGTGGAGAGACCCAGTACTTC.